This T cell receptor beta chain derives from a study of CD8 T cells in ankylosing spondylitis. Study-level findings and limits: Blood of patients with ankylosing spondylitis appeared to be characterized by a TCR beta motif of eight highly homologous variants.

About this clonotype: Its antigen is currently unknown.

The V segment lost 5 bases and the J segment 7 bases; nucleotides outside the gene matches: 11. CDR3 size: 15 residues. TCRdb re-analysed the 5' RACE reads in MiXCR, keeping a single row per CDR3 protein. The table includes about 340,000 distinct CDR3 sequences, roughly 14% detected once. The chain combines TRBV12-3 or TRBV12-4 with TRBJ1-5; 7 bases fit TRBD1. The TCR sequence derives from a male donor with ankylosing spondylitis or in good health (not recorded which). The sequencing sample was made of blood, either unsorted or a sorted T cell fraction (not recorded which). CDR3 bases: TGTGCCAGCAGTCGCTCAGGGGGGCAGGGACAGCCCCAGCATTTT. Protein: CASSRSGGQGQPQHF.